These 6 T cell receptor beta chains were all obtained from the same sample, sequenced in a study of metastatic and nonmetastatic thyroid tumors. Treatment of any kind had been given to no patient before thyroid surgery. TCRdb re-called the PCR reads with MiXCR. The table lists around 8,100 clones, about 23% of them singletons, with around a sixth in the top ten. What was sequenced was tumor tissue. The source of these receptors is a female donor with papillary thyroid cancer or a benign thyroid nodule (not recorded which). Some clones in this sample may be carry-over from other donors' samples.

Note on this clone: Sequence at one end of the junction differs from germline and may be a read error. The chain recombines TRBV5-1 with TRBJ1-2; no definite D call. The CDR3 runs to 14 residues. The germline V gene encodes CDR1 SGHRS and CDR2 YFSETQ. The CDR3 region is CASTRERAKYGYPF. For the CDR3, the DNA is TGCGCCAGCACGCGGGAGAGAGCGAAGTATGGCTACCCCTTC. Supplemented by reference TRBV5-1 and TRBJ1-2, the full variable domain reads KAGVTQTPRYLIKTRGQQVTLSCSPISGHRSVSWYQQTPGQGLQFLFEYFSETQRNKGNFPGRFSGRQFSNSRSEMNVSTLELGDSALYLCASTRERAKYGYPFGSGTRLTVV.

V and J are TRBV6-2 or TRBV6-3 and TRBJ2-3; TRBD2 matches at 7 bases. Germline CDR1 MNHEY, CDR2 SVGEGT. The CDR3 runs to 15 residues. Germline trimming cut 6 bases from V and 2 bases from J; bases unmatched to any gene: 8. CDR3 sequence: CASREAGFHTDTQYF. CDR3 DNA: TGTGCCAGCAGGGAAGCGGGGTTCCACACAGATACGCAGTATTTT.

By share of the sample, this clone is medium-sized. The chain is built from TRBV28 and TRBJ2-7, with a tentative D call TRBD2 (5 bases). V shed 5 bases and J shed 3 bases, with 11 bases lying between them. The length of the CDR3 is 13 residues. The germline gives CDR1 MDHEN, CDR2 SYDVKM. Here the CDR3 DNA reads TGTGCCAGCAGTGTCCGGGGAGACTACGAGCAGTACTTC. Its translation is CASSVRGDYEQYF.

The V call is TRBV7-2, the J call TRBJ2-6, with D uncertain. From germline, CDR1 is SGHTA and CDR2 FQGNSA. V was clipped by 5 bases and J by 4 bases, with 9 bases between them. This CDR3 spans 14 amino acids. The CDR3: CASSRTTGANVLTF. In DNA form, the CDR3 reads TGTGCCAGCAGCCGTACTACGGGGGCCAACGTCCTGACTTTC.

The V call is TRBV7-2, the J call TRBJ2-1; the match to TRBD2 covers 10 bases. The germline V gene has CDR1 SGHTA and CDR2 FQGNSA. This CDR3 is built from 15 residues. V lost 6 bases, J lost 5 bases, and 7 bases stayed unmatched. CDR3 nucleotide sequence: TGTGCCAGCAGGTCAGCGGGAGGGCCGGACAATGAGCAGTTCTTC. This encodes CASRSAGGPDNEQFF.

The chain is built from TRBV28 and TRBJ2-5; D is ambiguous. Per germline, CDR1 MDHEN and CDR2 SYDVKM. The V gene lost 3 bases and the J gene lost 5 bases, with 7 bases spanning the gap. The CDR3 consists of 12 residues. CDR3 sequence reads: CASSLSRETQYF. The CDR3 nucleotides read TGTGCCAGCAGTTTGTCTCGCGAGACCCAGTACTTC.